A single sample is the source of the 20 T cell receptor beta chains below, sequenced in a study of early T cells in non-severe SARS-CoV-2 infection. TCRdb fed the 5' RACE reads into MiXCR, producing one record per CDR3 protein. In the table there are 46,000 or so distinct CDR3 sequences, 4% to 4.5% of which are singletons. Sequencing was carried out using whole blood. These receptors all stem from an adult who was a healthcare worker with PCR-confirmed SARS-CoV-2 infection or an uninfected control (not recorded which).

J is TRBJ2-3 and V is TRBV7-3; 12 bases agree with TRBD2. The CDR3 has 16 amino acids. CDR1 and CDR2 (germline): SGHTA, FQGTGA. Trimming at V came to 4 bases and at J to 4 bases, leaving 6 bases not matched to a gene. CDR3 protein: CASSSLAGGVADTQYF. The CDR3 DNA reads TGTGCCAGCAGCTCACTAGCGGGAGGTGTGGCAGATACGCAGTATTTT.

This clonotype was seen repeatedly, ten times or more. The V gene is TRBV5-1, the J gene TRBJ1-2; a weak D match, TRBD1 (6 bases). From germline, CDR1 is SGHRS and CDR2 YFSETQ. This CDR3 region has 13 residues. With 2 bases removed from V and 6 bases from J, the gap between germline ends came to 11 bases. DNA for the CDR3: TGCGCCAGCAGCTTTACAGGGCCCAATGGCTACACCTTC. Translated: CASSFTGPNGYTF.

This clonotype was detected many times. J is TRBJ2-7 and V is TRBV11-2; D may be TRBD1 or TRBD2 (5 bases each). Germline CDR1 is SGHAT and CDR2 is FQNNGV. V shed 1 base and J shed 1 base, with 29 bases lying between them. The CDR3 extends over 21 amino acids. Here the CDR3 reads CASSLVMGFGGKAAPSYEQYF. CDR3 nucleotides: TGTGCCAGCAGCTTAGTAATGGGATTTGGGGGAAAAGCGGCCCCTTCCTACGAGCAGTACTTC.

The chain carries TRBV29-1 and TRBJ2-5, with D possibly being TRBD1 or TRBD2 (6 bases each). CDR3 size: 14 residues. Germline V gene data show CDR1 as SQVTM and CDR2 as ANQGSEA. V was clipped by 5 bases and J by 11 bases, with 24 bases between them. In nucleotides, the CDR3 is TGCAGCGTTTCATCCGGGGGCAGGGGAGTAACTCAGTACTTC. It is translated as CSVSSGGRGVTQYF.

This clonotype appeared many times. The chain has TRBV12-3 or TRBV12-4 and TRBJ2-2; possibly TRBD1 or TRBD2 for D (5 bases each). V lost 4 bases, J lost 3 bases, and 12 bases lay in between. CDR3 size: 15 residues. CDR3 in amino acids: CASSSLGAYTGELFF. The CDR3 DNA reads as TGTGCCAGCAGTTCTCTCGGGGCATACACCGGGGAGCTGTTTTTT.

This clonotype was counted many times. This chain joins TRBV4-1 and TRBJ2-4; D remains unclear. The CDR3 is made up of 18 amino acids. Trimming shortened V by 1 base and J by 1 base, and 17 bases separated the two germline ends. Germline values: CDR1 MGHRA, CDR2 YSYEKL. The CDR3, as DNA: TGCGCCAGCAGCCAAGGAGCTGCCTTTTGGCTGGCCAAAAACATTCAGTACTTC. Protein sequence: CASSQGAAFWLAKNIQYF.

This clonotype was found many times. The chain joins TRBV12-3 or TRBV12-4 to TRBJ2-7, with unresolved D. The CDR3 is 13 amino acids. The V end was cut by 4 bases, the J end by 0 bases, with 7 bases between. The CDR3 nucleotides are TGTGCCAGCAGTTCATCCCGCTCCTACGAGCAGTACTTC. Amino acid sequence: CASSSSRSYEQYF.

This clonotype was counted at least ten times. The rearrangement links TRBV7-8 to TRBJ2-3; TRBD2 matches 8 bases. Trimming removed 5 bases from V and 4 bases from J; junction bases left unmatched: 8. Looked up from germline, CDR1 is SGHVS and CDR2 is FQNEAQ. There are 15 residues in the CDR3. CDR3 protein: CASSDTSGAADTQYF. CDR3 coding DNA: TGTGCCAGCAGCGACACTAGCGGAGCGGCAGATACGCAGTATTTT.

The J gene is TRBJ2-1, the V gene TRBV20-1; D possibly corresponds to TRBD2 (5 bases). V was shortened by 3 bases and J by 6 bases, with 18 bases between the two germline ends. The CDR3 extends over 15 amino acids. In germline, CDR1 is DFQATT, CDR2 SNEGSKA (reference sequence). The CDR3 spells CSARLAGFKGNEQFF. DNA for the CDR3: TGCAGTGCTAGGCTCGCGGGTTTTAAGGGCAATGAGCAGTTCTTC.

This clonotype was seen many times. The J gene is TRBJ1-1, the V gene TRBV30; D call uncertain. There are 13 residues in the CDR3. Trimming took off 1 base at V and 5 bases at J, with 11 bases between the two ends. The germline gives CDR1 GTSNPN, CDR2 SVGIG (reference sequence). This CDR3 reads CAWSGTGGTEAFF. As DNA, the CDR3 is TGTGCCTGGAGTGGGACGGGCGGAACTGAAGCTTTCTTT.

The chain joins TRBV10-3 to TRBJ2-7; 8 positions agree with TRBD1. This CDR3 has 14 residues. Germline CDR1 ENHRY, CDR2 SYGVKD. The trim removed 0 bases at V and 4 bases at J, leaving 2 bases unmatched. CDR3 region: CAISESRQGYEQYF. The DNA for the CDR3 is TGTGCCATCAGTGAGTCTAGACAGGGGTACGAGCAGTACTTC.

V is TRBV24-1 and J is TRBJ2-1; a possible D gene is TRBD1 (6 bases). The germline CDR1 and CDR2 sequences are KGHDR and SFDVKD. The CDR3 sequence is 15 residues long. V was trimmed by 3 bases and J by 7 bases, leaving 15 bases between them. The CDR3 protein is CATSDPTGLENEQFF. Written as DNA, the CDR3 is TGTGCCACCAGTGATCCGACAGGACTGGAGAATGAGCAGTTCTTC.

In its sample, this clonotype was seen many times. The gene calls are TRBV7-6 and TRBJ1-5; D not certain. V was cut by 3 bases and J by 3 bases, with 6 bases left in between. Germline V gene lookup returns CDR1 SGHVS and CDR2 FNYEAQ. The CDR3 loop spans 13 amino acids. CDR3 protein: CASSLDFNQPQHF. In DNA form, the CDR3 reads TGTGCCAGCAGCTTGGATTTCAATCAGCCCCAGCATTTT.

This clonotype was seen repeatedly, ten times or more. The J gene is TRBJ2-7, the V gene TRBV7-9; 9 nucleotides match TRBD1. The CDR3 has 15 residues. The V and J ends lost 1 base and 4 bases, in that order; junction bases with no gene match: 5. Looked up from germline, CDR1 is SEHNR and CDR2 is FQNEAQ (reference sequence). CDR3 sequence (DNA): TGTGCCAGCAGCTTAGGGACAGGGGCAAGATACGAGCAGTACTTC. It translates to CASSLGTGARYEQYF.

This clonotype was observed at least ten times. The rearrangement uses TRBV14 and TRBJ1-6; no clear D gene. The V gene lost 4 bases and the J gene lost 11 bases, with 12 bases spanning the gap. The CDR3 consists of 13 residues. Looked up from germline, CDR1 is SGHDN and CDR2 is FVKESK. The DNA for the CDR3 is TGTGCCAGCAGCCTCGACGGAGGTACACCCCTCCACTTT. Translated: CASSLDGGTPLHF.

This clonotype was counted at least ten times. The chain joins TRBV10-2 to TRBJ2-7; 13 nucleotides line up with TRBD2. The CDR3 is 14 residues long. Germline CDR1 and CDR2: WSHSY and SAAADI. Trimming at V came to 10 bases and at J to 5 bases, leaving 8 bases not matched to a gene. The CDR3 loop is CATRTSGSGDEQYF. The CDR3 nucleotides read TGCGCCACCAGGACTAGCGGGAGCGGCGACGAGCAGTACTTC.

This clonotype occurred many times. The chain carries TRBV7-9 and TRBJ2-3, with 7 bases matching TRBD1. The CDR3 is 14 residues long. Germline V gene data show CDR1 as SEHNR and CDR2 as FQNEAQ (reference sequence). Trimming cost V 4 bases and J 5 bases; bases outside gene matches: 6. The CDR3 DNA sequence: TGTGCCAGCAGCTCATCAACAGGGGAAGATACGCAGTATTTT. As protein: CASSSSTGEDTQYF.

This clonotype was recorded at least ten times. The chain carries TRBV11-2 and TRBJ2-1; D is unclear. Trimming removed 1 base at V and 9 bases at J, with 16 bases between. CDR1 and CDR2 (germline): SGHAT, FQNNGV. CDR3 length: 15 residues. CDR3 bases: TGTGCCAGCAGCTTAGCCGGGCAGGCCAGTGGTGAGCAGTTCTTC. As protein: CASSLAGQASGEQFF.

This clonotype was observed many times. The chain employs TRBV7-2 and TRBJ2-1, with TRBD2 identical over 11 bases. CDR3 length: 18 residues. With V trimmed by 2 bases and J by 6 bases, 12 bases remained unmatched. Germline CDR1 reads SGHTA; CDR2 reads FQGNSA. CDR3 nucleotides: TGTGCCAGCAGCTTATTAGCGGGGGGGCCCGTTGTATCCAATGAGCAGTTCTTC. This translates into CASSLLAGGPVVSNEQFF.

This clonotype was seen only a few times. Just one base apart from a much larger clone, this may be a read error. In DNA, the CDR3 is TGTACCAGCAGTTATAGCGGTGGGGGGTACGAGCAGTACTTC. This encodes CTSSYSGGGYEQYF. The V and J genes are TRBV27 and TRBJ2-7; tentatively, D is TRBD2 (6 bases). This CDR3 region has 14 residues. Per the germline V gene, CDR1 is MNHEY and CDR2 is SMNVEV (reference sequence).